The clone carrying this T cell receptor (beta chain) is judged medium-sized. Its specificity is not known. This record comes from a study of tumor-infiltrating lymphocytes in localized non-small cell lung cancer. Study-level points and caveats: Compared with uninvolved lung, tumors showed higher T cell infiltration by TCRbeta sequencing.

Some clones are missing from TCRdb's copy, which holds only in-frame ones; the method was immunoSEQ multiplex PCR. The sample consists of about 17,000 clones, around 80% of them appearing once. The sample taken for sequencing was uninvolved lung tissue not adjacent to the tumor. The clonotype originates from a human donor with non-small cell lung cancer.

For the CDR3, the DNA is TGTGCCAGCAGCCCCCTCGGGGTAGAAAACTATGGCTACACCTTC. Its translation: CASSPLGVENYGYTF. The rearrangement uses TRBV2 and TRBJ1-2; D unclear. V lost 6 bases, J lost 2 bases, and 16 bases lay in between. The CDR3 contains 15 residues. Germline V lookup: CDR1 SNHLY, CDR2 FYNNEI. The entire variable domain, with the rest obtained from reference TRBV2 and TRBJ1-2, is as follows: EPEVTQTPSHQVTQMGQEVILRCVPISNHLYFYWYRQILGQKVEFLVSFYNNEISEKSEIFDDQFSVERPDGSNFTLKIRSTKLEDSAMYFCASSPLGVENYGYTFGSGTRLTVV.